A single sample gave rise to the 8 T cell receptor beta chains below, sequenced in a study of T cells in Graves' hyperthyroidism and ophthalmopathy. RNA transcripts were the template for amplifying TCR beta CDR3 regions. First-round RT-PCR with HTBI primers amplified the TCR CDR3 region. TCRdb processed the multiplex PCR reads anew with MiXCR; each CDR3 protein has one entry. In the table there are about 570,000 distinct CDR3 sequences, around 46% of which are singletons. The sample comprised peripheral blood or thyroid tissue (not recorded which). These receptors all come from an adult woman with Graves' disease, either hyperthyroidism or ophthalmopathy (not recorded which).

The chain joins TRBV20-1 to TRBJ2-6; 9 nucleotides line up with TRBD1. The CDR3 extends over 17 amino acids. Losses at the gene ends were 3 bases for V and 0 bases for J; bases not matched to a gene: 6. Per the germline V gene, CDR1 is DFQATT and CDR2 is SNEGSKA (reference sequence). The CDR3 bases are TGCAGTGCTAGCTGGACAGGGGCAAACTCTGGGGCCAACGTCCTGACTTTC. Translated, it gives CSASWTGANSGANVLTF.

CDR3 region: CATSTPGTGTGANVLTF. DNA of the CDR3: TGTGCCACCAGCACCCCCGGGACAGGGACTGGGGCCAACGTCCTGACTTTC. This sequence joins TRBV15 and TRBJ2-6, with 9 bases identical to TRBD1. CDR1 and CDR2 (germline): LNHNV, YYDKDF (reference sequence). CDR3 length: 17 residues. V shed 4 bases and J 2 bases; nucleotides not matched to a gene: 6.

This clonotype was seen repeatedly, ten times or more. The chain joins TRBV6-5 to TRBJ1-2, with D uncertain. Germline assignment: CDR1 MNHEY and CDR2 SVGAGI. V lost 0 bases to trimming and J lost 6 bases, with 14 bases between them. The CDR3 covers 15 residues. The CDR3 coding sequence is TGTGCCAGCAGTTACTCGATTACGGCAGCAGATGGCTACACCTTC. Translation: CASSYSITAADGYTF.

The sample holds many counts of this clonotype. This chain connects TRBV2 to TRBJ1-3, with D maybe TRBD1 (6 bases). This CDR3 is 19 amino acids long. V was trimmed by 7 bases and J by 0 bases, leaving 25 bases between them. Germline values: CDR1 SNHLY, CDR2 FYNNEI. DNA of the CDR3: TGTGCCAGCAAGCCCAGAGTAGGCCTTAACAGGGACTCTGGAAACACCATATATTTT. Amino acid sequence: CASKPRVGLNRDSGNTIYF.

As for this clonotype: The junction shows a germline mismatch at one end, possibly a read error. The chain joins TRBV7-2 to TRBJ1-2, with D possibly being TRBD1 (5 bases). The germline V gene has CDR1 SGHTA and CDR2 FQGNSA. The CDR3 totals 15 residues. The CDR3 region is CASSQSLGTHYGYTF. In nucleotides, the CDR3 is TGCGCCAGCAGCCAATCCTTGGGGACGCACTATGGCTACACCTTC.

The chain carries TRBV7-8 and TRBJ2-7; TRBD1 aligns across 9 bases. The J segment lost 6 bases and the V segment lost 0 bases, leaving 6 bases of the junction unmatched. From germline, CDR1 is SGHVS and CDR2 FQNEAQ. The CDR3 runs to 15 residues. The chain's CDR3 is CASSLARDRVREQYF. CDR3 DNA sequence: TGTGCCAGCAGCTTAGCGCGGGACAGGGTTCGCGAGCAGTACTTC.

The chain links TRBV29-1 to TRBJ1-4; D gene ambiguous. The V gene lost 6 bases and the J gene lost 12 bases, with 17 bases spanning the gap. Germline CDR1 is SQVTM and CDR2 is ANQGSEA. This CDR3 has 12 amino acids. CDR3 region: CSVLQMSEELFF. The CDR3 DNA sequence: TGCAGCGTCCTACAAATGTCGGAAGAACTGTTTTTT.

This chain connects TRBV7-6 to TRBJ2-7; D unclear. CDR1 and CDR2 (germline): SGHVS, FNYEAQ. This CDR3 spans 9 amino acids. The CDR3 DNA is TGTGCCAGCAGCTTAGTACAGTCCGTG. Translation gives CASSLVQSV.